The sequence of this T cell receptor beta chain was determined in a study of cytomegalovirus exposure and HLA in healthy donors. This CDR3 is built from 15 residues. With V trimmed by 4 bases and J by 0 bases, 5 bases remained unmatched. Germline-derived CDR1 and CDR2 are SGDLS and YYNGEE. The PCR employed 60 Vbeta primers together with 13 Jbeta primers. Assay: immunoSEQ multiplex PCR; the TCRdb copy retains only in-frame clones and omits some. The sample carries 85,000 to 90,000 clones, around 74% recorded once. The clonotype was recovered from a man aged 25 to 40 in good health and CMV-seropositive. This chain links TRBV9 with TRBJ1-1, with 8 bases matching TRBD1. The sequencing input was PBMCs. CDR3: CASSPRGQVNTEAFF. The CDR3 nucleotides read TGTGCCAGCAGCCCTAGGGGACAGGTGAACACTGAAGCTTTCTTT.